The sequence of this T cell receptor beta chain was determined in a study of naive and memory T cell subsets. Germline V gene lookup returns CDR1 MNHEY and CDR2 SMNVEV (reference sequence). V dropped 4 bases and J dropped 2; count of bases not matched to a gene: 9. This CDR3 is 17 amino acids long. A remark on this clonotype: The antigen remains unidentified.

An equimolar mix of two oligonucleotides served as the beta constant-region primer for TRBC1 and TRBC2. Four rounds of PCR amplified the ligated cDNA using nested alpha and beta constant-region primers plus SP2. In TCRdb, the UMI-ligation and nested PCR reads were re-called with MiXCR into one record per CDR3 protein. The sample lists under 150,000 distinct CDR3 sequences; approximately 20% were seen once. Overall study findings and caveats: RNA-based TCR counts may shift with T cell activation and differentiation. Especially in CD8 cells, naive repertoires contained a few larger clonotypes, possibly CD45RA-re-expressing memory cells. No ground truth validated the naive and memory repertoire findings.

The rearrangement links TRBV27 to TRBJ2-3; TRBD2 matches 10 bases. Material: naive CD8+ T cells from blood. The TCR comes from a human donor in good health. CDR3 loop: CASSWLAGDPDTDTQYF. DNA for the CDR3: TGTGCCAGCAGTTGGCTAGCGGGAGACCCAGACACAGATACGCAGTATTTT.